This is a list of T cell receptor beta chains from one sample in a study of blood T cell repertoires in COVID-19. Some clones are missing from TCRdb's copy, which holds only in-frame ones; the method was immunoSEQ multiplex PCR. This sample carries fewer than 250,000 clones, about nine tenths of them seen once, and the ten largest clones take roughly 7.2%. Input material: PBMCs or T cells enriched from blood (not recorded which). All receptors come from a man aged 30 to 39 in a cohort exposed to, infected with or recovered from COVID-19 (not recorded which). CDR3s include the opening cysteine and the closing phenylalanine or tryptophan. A D gene is named only where the DNA matches it firmly. Clone size, where shown, is once, few, many, or a class for clones that have expanded.

clone_size j_call v_call d_call cdr3_aa cdr3_nt
. TRBJ2-3 TRBV6-5 . CASIFLGTQYF TGTGCCAGCATTTTTCTAGGTACGCAGTATTTT
. TRBJ2-7 TRBV28 TRBD2 CASSFGLADLSYEQYF TGTGCCAGCAGTTTCGGACTAGCGGACCTCTCCTACGAGCAGTACTTC
many TRBJ2-7 TRBV7-9 TRBD2 CASSLGLSGRANSYEQYF TGTGCCAGCAGCTTAGGACTAAGCGGGAGGGCCAACTCCTACGAGCAGTACTTC
. TRBJ1-3 TRBV12-5 . CASGPTRDRTQTKPGNTIYF TGTGCTAGTGGCCCAACACGGGATAGGACCCAGACTAAGCCTGGAAACACCATATATTTT
. TRBJ2-7 TRBV18 . CASSPRDRAYEQYF TGTGCCAGCTCACCGCGGGACAGAGCCTACGAGCAGTACTTC
once TRBJ1-3 TRBV28 . CASRRGALSGNTIYF TGTGCCAGCCGGCGTGGAGCCCTCTCTGGAAACACCATATATTTT
. TRBJ1-4 TRBV7-6 . CASSLTPAAGINEKLFF TGTGCCAGCAGCTTAACCCCCGCGGCGGGGATTAATGAAAAACTGTTTTTT
. TRBJ2-1 TRBV9 . CASNFLQDNEQFF TGTGCCAGCAATTTCCTACAGGACAATGAGCAGTTCTTC
. TRBJ1-1 TRBV10-3 . CAIGGRGSMNTEAFF TGTGCCATCGGGGGCAGGGGATCCATGAACACTGAAGCTTTCTTT
. TRBJ2-2 TRBV6-1 TRBD2 CASNEAGVPGELFF TGTGCCAGCAATGAAGCGGGAGTCCCCGGGGAGCTGTTTTTT
. TRBJ1-2 TRBV3-1/TRBV3-2 TRBD1 CASSRTGANYGYTF TGTGCCAGCAGCCGGACAGGAGCTAACTATGGCTACACCTTC
. TRBJ2-5 TRBV18 . CASSPPLGGETQYF TGTGCCAGCTCACCCCCCCTTGGGGGGGAGACCCAGTACTTC
. TRBJ2-1 TRBV9 TRBD1 CASRGETGYRNEQFF TGTGCCAGCAGGGGGGAGACAGGGTATAGGAATGAGCAGTTCTTC
. TRBJ2-3 TRBV7-2 TRBD2 CASSSLRIRKREGADTQYF TGTGCCAGCAGCTCGCTGAGGATAAGAAAGCGGGAGGGGGCAGATACGCAGTATTTT
. TRBJ2-7 TRBV29-1 . CSVGRRESYEQYF TGCAGCGTTGGAAGGCGGGAAAGCTACGAGCAGTACTTC
. TRBJ1-5 TRBV28 . CASSRLADQPQHF TGTGCCAGCAGCCGCCTTGCGGATCAGCCCCAGCATTTT
. TRBJ2-1 TRBV27 TRBD2 CASSLPTSGEQFF TGTGCCAGCAGTTTACCGACTAGCGGGGAGCAGTTCTTC
. TRBJ1-1 TRBV5-1 TRBD1 CASRTSGQPYVTQNTEAFF TGCGCCAGCCGAACCTCGGGACAGCCTTATGTAACTCAGAACACTGAAGCTTTCTTT
. TRBJ2-5 TRBV6-5 . CASAAGHETQYF TGTGCCAGCGCCGCAGGGCACGAGACCCAGTACTTC
. TRBJ2-1 TRBV19 . CASSMGSRSSYNEQFF TGTGCCAGTAGTATGGGTTCTAGGAGCTCCTACAATGAGCAGTTCTTC
. TRBJ1-1 TRBV7-9 . CASSFETESGSTEAFF TGTGCCAGCAGCTTTGAGACAGAAAGCGGGAGCACTGAAGCTTTCTTT
. TRBJ2-7 TRBV28 TRBD2 CASSFVGLAGGNAPYEQYF TGTGCCAGCAGTTTTGTAGGACTAGCGGGAGGGAACGCGCCGTACGAGCAGTACTTC
. TRBJ2-3 TRBV7-3 . CASSLNLHSGDTQYF TGTGCCAGCAGCTTGAATCTTCACAGCGGAGATACGCAGTATTTT
. TRBJ1-6 TRBV7-8 TRBD1 CASSLVQGAGSPLHF TGTGCCAGCAGCTTAGTGCAGGGGGCAGGTTCACCCCTCCACTTT
. TRBJ2-5 TRBV14 . CASRPTGTGGTQYF TGTGCCAGCAGACCGACGGGGACTGGGGGGACCCAGTACTTC
. TRBJ2-3 TRBV5-1 TRBD1 CASSLEGASTDTQYF TGCGCCAGCAGCTTGGAGGGGGCAAGCACAGATACGCAGTATTTT
. TRBJ2-1 TRBV7-9 TRBD2 CASSPALAGAYNEQFF TGTGCCAGCAGCCCGGCTCTAGCGGGAGCTTACAATGAGCAGTTCTTC
. TRBJ2-7 TRBV19 TRBD1 CATRQGPYEQYF TGTGCCACTAGACAGGGGCCCTACGAGCAGTACTTC
. TRBJ1-1 TRBV19 . CASSMGTEAFF TGTGCCAGTAGTATGGGGACAGAAGCTTTCTTT
. TRBJ2-1 TRBV6-6 TRBD2 CASSLGLAGLKNNEQFF TGTGCCAGCAGTCTCGGACTAGCGGGACTCAAGAACAATGAGCAGTTCTTC
. TRBJ1-5 TRBV13 TRBD1 CASSLVLRRDSSLGLNQPQHF TGTGCCAGCAGCTTAGTTCTACGTCGGGACAGCAGCCTGGGGCTCAATCAGCCCCAGCATTTT
. TRBJ2-7 TRBV28 TRBD2 CASSPGGSSYEQYF TGTGCCAGCAGCCCGGGAGGGAGCTCCTACGAGCAGTACTTC
. TRBJ1-2 TRBV9 . CASSVEGDGYGYTF TGTGCCAGCAGCGTAGAGGGGGACGGCTATGGCTACACCTTC
. TRBJ1-6 TRBV9 . CASSVQDSYNSPLHF TGTGCCAGCAGCGTCCAAGACAGTTATAATTCACCCCTCCACTTT
once TRBJ2-1 TRBV6-5 TRBD2 CASRRAGVSYNEQFF TGTGCCAGCAGGCGAGCGGGAGTCTCCTACAATGAGCAGTTCTTC
. TRBJ1-2 TRBV6-5 TRBD1 CASSTGDYGYTF TGTGCCAGCAGCACAGGGGACTATGGCTACACCTTC
. TRBJ1-2 TRBV24-1 . CATSDTGYGYTF TGTGCCACCAGTGATACAGGATATGGCTACACCTTC
. TRBJ2-2 TRBV4-1 . CASSQPSSTGELFF TGCGCCAGCAGCCAACCTAGCAGCACCGGGGAGCTGTTTTTT
few TRBJ1-3 TRBV5-1 TRBD1 CASSQTQGERNTIYF TGCGCCAGCAGCCAAACACAGGGGGAGAGAAACACCATATATTTT
. TRBJ2-7 TRBV27 TRBD2 CASSRTSGSKEQYF TGTGCCAGCAGTCGGACTAGCGGGAGTAAAGAGCAGTACTTC
. TRBJ1-5 TRBV24-1 TRBD1 CATSEGQGNNQPQHF TGTGCCACCAGTGAGGGACAGGGCAACAATCAGCCCCAGCATTTT
once TRBJ1-1 TRBV27 . CASSFRGAGTEAFF TGTGCCAGCAGTTTTCGGGGGGCGGGTACTGAAGCTTTCTTT
. TRBJ1-5 TRBV28 . CASSLFGGGGQPQHF TGTGCCAGCAGTTTATTCGGCGGGGGGGGACAGCCCCAGCATTTT
. TRBJ2-3 TRBV10-1 TRBD2 CASSGTSLLAGDTQYF TGCGCCAGCAGTGGAACAAGCCTTCTAGCGGGAGATACGCAGTATTTT
. TRBJ1-2 TRBV5-1 TRBD1 CASSRQTGGSPGGYGYTF TGCGCCAGCAGCAGACAGACAGGGGGCTCCCCCGGCGGGTACGGCTACACCTTC
. TRBJ1-4 TRBV9 TRBD1 CASSRGGGSEKLFF TGTGCCAGCAGCCGAGGAGGGGGCAGTGAAAAACTGTTTTTT
. TRBJ2-1 TRBV3-1/TRBV3-2 TRBD2 CASQGLAWSDEQFF TGTGCCAGCCAGGGACTAGCTTGGTCCGATGAGCAGTTCTTC
. TRBJ1-2 TRBV11-2 TRBD1 CASRPTGGRGYTF TGTGCCAGCAGGCCGACAGGGGGCCGTGGCTACACCTTC